These T cell receptor beta chains were read from a single sample in a study of T cell responses to AZD1222 COVID-19 vaccine. Assay used: immunoSEQ multiplex PCR; TCRdb lists only in-frame clones, some missing. The repertoire holds fewer than 120,000 clones, approximately 90% seen once, with 1.5% to 2% in the top ten. The specimen was peripheral blood, collected on day 0 of AZD1222 vaccination. These receptors all come from an adult in good health. Each CDR3 is given with its conserved first and last residue. The D gene is left open where the match is weak. Clone size is not always given. Where it is, it says once, few, many or a class for expanded clones.

j_call clone_size d_call v_call cdr3_length cdr3_aa cdr3_nt
TRBJ1-2 . . TRBV30 16 CAWSQVGRDGNYGYTF TGTGCCTGGAGTCAGGTCGGTAGGGACGGAAACTATGGCTACACCTTC
TRBJ2-1 . . TRBV11-2 13 CASRSDRVNEQFF TGTGCCAGCAGATCGGACAGAGTCAATGAGCAGTTCTTC
TRBJ1-4 . . TRBV4-1 12 CASSQDKRKLFF TGCGCCAGCAGCCAAGATAAGAGAAAACTGTTTTTT
TRBJ1-4 . . TRBV4-2 16 CASSQEQSTTNEKLFF TGTGCCAGCAGCCAAGAACAATCGACAACTAATGAAAAACTGTTTTTT
TRBJ1-4 . . TRBV5-1 14 CASSLGGPNEKLFF TGCGCCAGCAGCTTAGGGGGTCCTAATGAAAAACTGTTTTTT
TRBJ1-2 . . TRBV5-1 16 CASSLDGPPLTYGYTF TGCGCCAGCAGCTTGGATGGTCCTCCTCTCACATATGGCTACACCTTC
TRBJ1-6 . . TRBV5-1 15 CASSLEQSYNSPLHF TGCGCCAGCAGCTTGGAACAGTCCTATAATTCACCCCTCCACTTT
TRBJ2-3 . . TRBV12-3/TRBV12-4 13 CASSLDSTDTQYF TGTGCCAGCAGTTTAGACAGCACAGATACGCAGTATTTT
TRBJ1-6 . . TRBV2 14 CAIPRGRPTSPLHF TGTGCCATCCCCCGCGGTAGACCCACATCACCCCTCCACTTT
TRBJ2-7 few TRBD1 TRBV6-6 14 CASSLGQGSYEQYF TGTGCCAGCAGTTTGGGACAGGGGTCCTACGAGCAGTACTTC
TRBJ1-1 . . TRBV19 14 CASSIGPGDTEAFF TGTGCCAGTAGTATAGGACCCGGGGACACTGAAGCTTTCTTT
TRBJ1-1 . TRBD1 TRBV12-5 15 CASGLYRTGGPEAFF TGTGCTAGTGGTTTGTATCGAACAGGGGGCCCTGAAGCTTTCTTT
TRBJ1-5 . . TRBV19 16 CASSEVGADLNQPQHF TGTGCCAGTAGTGAGGTTGGGGCGGACCTCAATCAGCCCCAGCATTTT
TRBJ1-1 . TRBD1 TRBV19 14 CASRMTGGVTEAFF TGTGCCAGTAGGATGACAGGGGGTGTCACTGAAGCTTTCTTT
TRBJ2-7 once . TRBV7-2 14 CASSQGGSSYEQYF TGTGCCAGCAGTCAGGGGGGGAGCTCCTACGAGCAGTACTTC
TRBJ1-6 . TRBD1 TRBV6-1 16 CASSEAPGTGDSPLHF TGTGCCAGCAGTGAAGCACCCGGGACAGGGGACTCACCCCTCCACTTT
TRBJ1-2 . . TRBV19 16 CASTSADSPVRYGYTF TGTGCCAGTACCTCTGCAGACTCCCCGGTGCGCTATGGCTACACCTTC
TRBJ2-5 . . TRBV9 16 CASSESPYRAQETQYF TGTGCCAGCAGCGAGTCCCCTTACAGGGCCCAAGAGACCCAGTACTTC
TRBJ2-1 . . TRBV20-1 11 CSARPYNEQFF TGCAGTGCTAGACCCTACAATGAGCAGTTCTTC
TRBJ2-1 . . TRBV7-9 16 CASSLEIGGSYNEQFF TGTGCCAGCAGCTTAGAAATCGGAGGCTCCTACAATGAGCAGTTCTTC
TRBJ2-3 . TRBD2 TRBV5-5 15 CASSLGGLVTDTQYF TGTGCCAGCAGTCTGGGGGGACTAGTTACAGATACGCAGTATTTT
TRBJ1-5 . . TRBV30 15 CAWSVLEYSNQPQHF TGTGCCTGGAGTGTACTGGAATATAGCAATCAGCCCCAGCATTTT
TRBJ1-6 . . TRBV12-5 15 CASGLGGGGNSPLHF TGTGCTAGTGGTTTGGGGGGTGGGGGGAATTCACCCCTCCACTTT
TRBJ1-3 once . TRBV25-1 13 CASSEYAGNTIYF TGTGCCAGCAGTGAATATGCTGGAAACACCATATATTTT
TRBJ1-1 . TRBD1 TRBV5-1 12 CASSDRDTEAFF TGCGCCAGCAGCGACAGGGACACTGAAGCTTTCTTT
TRBJ2-1 . TRBD2 TRBV9 16 CASSDILAGLYNEQFF TGTGCCAGCAGTGATATCCTAGCGGGTCTATACAATGAGCAGTTCTTC
TRBJ1-2 once . TRBV2 14 CASSPGGYNYGYTF TGTGCCAGCTCACCGGGAGGATATAACTATGGCTACACCTTC
TRBJ1-5 . TRBD1 TRBV7-2 17 CASSLLNTGGWNQPQHF TGTGCCAGCAGCTTATTAAACACAGGGGGATGGAATCAGCCCCAGCATTTT